These T cell receptor beta chains were read from a single sample in a study of shared clonotypes between healthy human individuals. The protocol was immunoSEQ multiplex PCR, while the TCRdb copy is restricted to in-frame clones and leaves out a portion. Among about 610,000 clones listed, 90% to 97% were seen once. The specimen was naive CD8+ T cells sorted from blood. The receptors stem from a woman aged 25 to 39 in good health. Both conserved end residues are part of each CDR3. A D gene is named only where the DNA matches it firmly. The size of a clone is reported for some rows only, either as once, few or many, or as a class for expanded clones.

>TRBD1|TRBJ1-4|-|TRBV2
CASSETGATNEKLFF
TGTGCCAGCAGTGAGACAGGGGCAACTAATGAAAAACTGTTTTTT
>-|TRBJ2-7|-|TRBV5-6
CASSPAGGYEQYF
TGTGCCAGCAGCCCCGCCGGGGGCTACGAGCAGTACTTC
>TRBD1|TRBJ2-6|-|TRBV28
CASSLTGGNSGANVLTF
TGTGCCAGCAGTTTGACAGGGGGGAACTCTGGGGCCAACGTCCTGACTTTC
>-|TRBJ1-5|once|TRBV28
CAHGALRNQPQHF
TGTGCCCATGGAGCCCTGAGAAATCAGCCCCAGCATTTT
>TRBD1|TRBJ2-5|-|TRBV5-6
CASALGTGRETQYF
TGTGCCAGCGCTCTTGGGACAGGGCGAGAGACCCAGTACTTC
>-|TRBJ2-7|-|TRBV7-8
CASSLEWGVRYF
TGTGCCAGCAGCTTAGAGTGGGGGGTGAGGTACTTC
>-|TRBJ2-7|-|TRBV5-6
CASRYGTSHYEQYF
TGTGCCAGCAGGTATGGGACTTCCCACTACGAGCAGTACTTC
>-|TRBJ2-3|-|TRBV5-1
CASSLVQGGTDTQYF
TGCGCCAGCAGCTTGGTACAGGGAGGTACAGATACGCAGTATTTT
>-|TRBJ2-2|-|TRBV1
CTSSRRVANTGELFF
TGCACCAGCAGCCGTCGGGTCGCGAACACCGGGGAGCTGTTTTTT
>-|TRBJ2-3|-|TRBV5-6
CASSSNTDTQYF
TGTGCCAGCAGCTCCAACACAGATACGCAGTATTTT
>-|TRBJ2-2|-|TRBV27
CASSASTRPGELFF
TGTGCCAGCAGTGCCTCAACTAGACCCGGGGAGCTGTTTTTT
>-|TRBJ1-2|-|TRBV28
CASSPPGDYGYTF
TGTGCCAGCAGCCCCCCGGGGGACTATGGCTACACCTTC
>-|TRBJ1-4|-|TRBV4-1
CASSQNFGGSTNEKLFF
TGCGCCAGCAGCCAAAACTTTGGGGGGTCAACTAATGAAAAACTGTTTTTT
>-|TRBJ2-7|-|TRBV27
CASSSQGRLSYEQYF
TGTGCCAGCAGTTCCCAGGGCCGCCTCTCCTACGAGCAGTACTTC
>TRBD2|TRBJ2-7|-|TRBV6-5
CASSYVGREDTYEQYF
TGTGCCAGCAGTTACGTAGGGCGGGAGGACACCTACGAGCAGTACTTC
>TRBD1|TRBJ2-5|once|TRBV6-5
CASSYSGGEAETQYF
TGTGCCAGCAGTTACTCAGGGGGCGAAGCAGAGACCCAGTACTTC
>-|TRBJ1-2|once|TRBV21-1
CASSKGTTLNGYTF
TGTGCCAGCAGCAAAGGGACTACCCTTAATGGCTACACCTTC
>-|TRBJ1-6|-|TRBV10-2
CASSETGPLHF
TGCGCCAGCAGTGAAACAGGTCCCCTCCACTTT
>-|TRBJ2-5|-|TRBV27
CASSSLGGETETQYF
TGTGCCAGCAGTTCCCTCGGGGGAGAAACAGAGACCCAGTACTTC
>-|TRBJ1-2|-|TRBV28
CASSMFTGGRLGYTF
TGTGCCAGCAGTATGTTTACCGGGGGCCGGTTAGGCTACACCTTC
>-|TRBJ2-7|-|TRBV7-8
CASSLAGLVDEQYF
TGTGCCAGCAGCTTAGCGGGTCTTGTCGACGAGCAGTACTTC
>-|TRBJ2-7|-|TRBV7-9
CASSWEDSSYEQYF
TGTGCCAGCAGCTGGGAGGACAGCAGCTACGAGCAGTACTTC
>-|TRBJ2-5|-|TRBV2
CASSVSGGTQETQYF
TGTGCCAGCAGTGTCTCTGGGGGAACCCAAGAGACCCAGTACTTC
>TRBD1|TRBJ2-3|-|TRBV7-7
CASSLGYLSDRDLTDTQYF
TGTGCCAGCAGCTTAGGGTATTTGTCTGACAGGGACCTCACAGATACGCAGTATTTT
>-|TRBJ2-6|-|TRBV27
CASSLQGSGANVLTF
TGTGCCAGCAGTTTACAGGGCTCCGGGGCCAACGTCCTGACTTTC
>TRBD2|TRBJ2-3|-|TRBV7-6
CASSPLAVPTDTQYF
TGTGCCAGCAGCCCTCTAGCGGTCCCTACAGATACGCAGTATTTT
>TRBD1|TRBJ2-1|once|TRBV7-8
CASRNRGRADEQFF
TGTGCCAGCCGGAACAGGGGGCGCGCGGATGAGCAGTTCTTC
>-|TRBJ1-2|once|TRBV28
CAGHSGNYGYTF
TGTGCCGGGCACAGTGGAAACTATGGCTACACCTTC
>-|TRBJ1-2|once|TRBV5-4
CASSEKGRGRYGYTF
TGTGCCAGCAGCGAAAAAGGCAGGGGACGGTATGGCTACACCTTC
>-|TRBJ1-2|-|TRBV19
CASSVSRVNYGYTF
TGTGCCAGTAGCGTTAGCAGGGTGAACTATGGCTACACCTTC
>-|TRBJ2-1|-|TRBV9
CASSVRGSPYNEQFF
TGTGCCAGCAGCGTGAGGGGGTCCCCCTACAATGAGCAGTTCTTC
>-|TRBJ2-1|-|TRBV27
CASSSPGNEQFF
TGTGCCAGCAGTTCACCCGGAAATGAGCAGTTCTTC
>-|TRBJ2-2|-|TRBV7-9
CASSQGTKGFTGELFF
TGTGCCAGCAGCCAAGGTACCAAAGGCTTCACCGGGGAGCTGTTTTTT
>-|TRBJ1-1|-|TRBV5-6
CASSDGTVRDSRFEAFF
TGTGCCAGCAGCGATGGGACGGTCCGGGACTCCCGTTTCGAAGCTTTCTTT
>-|TRBJ2-7|-|TRBV6-5
CASSTEPAVYEQYF
TGTGCCAGCAGCACGGAGCCGGCAGTTTACGAGCAGTACTTC
>TRBD2|TRBJ2-7|-|TRBV29-1
CSASGTSGPFKKSYEQYF
TGCAGCGCAAGTGGGACTAGCGGCCCCTTTAAGAAGTCGTACGAGCAGTACTTC
>-|TRBJ1-1|-|TRBV19
CASSIDRVGWSTEAFF
TGTGCCAGTAGTATAGATCGGGTGGGCTGGAGCACTGAAGCTTTCTTT
>TRBD1|TRBJ1-1|-|TRBV6-5
CASSYGTGGPGTEAFF
TGTGCCAGCAGTTACGGGACAGGGGGCCCAGGCACTGAAGCTTTCTTT
>TRBD1|TRBJ2-1|-|TRBV27
CASSLSWTGVSIF
TGTGCCAGCAGTTTAAGTTGGACAGGGGTCTCAATCTTC
>TRBD2|TRBJ2-1|-|TRBV6-1
CASSAMSSGSLLHNEQFF
TGTGCCAGCAGTGCGATGTCTAGCGGGAGCCTGTTGCACAATGAGCAGTTCTTC
>-|TRBJ2-1|once|TRBV28
CASSFRGREQFF
TGTGCCAGCAGTTTCCGGGGCCGTGAGCAGTTCTTC
>TRBD2|TRBJ2-7|-|TRBV15
CATSTNAGDGYEQYF
TGTGCCACCAGCACCAATGCGGGAGATGGCTACGAGCAGTACTTC
>-|TRBJ1-1|-|TRBV6-6
CASEEAGGRTEAFF
TGTGCCAGCGAAGAGGCGGGCGGGCGAACTGAAGCTTTCTTT
>TRBD1|TRBJ1-1|-|TRBV27
CASSYTGGHTEAFF
TGTGCCAGCAGTTACACAGGGGGCCACACTGAAGCTTTCTTT
>TRBD2|TRBJ2-7|once|TRBV11-2
CASSFEGGPYEQYF
TGTGCCAGCAGCTTTGAGGGAGGGCCCTACGAGCAGTACTTC
>-|TRBJ2-7|-|TRBV5-4
CASSFWGGDYEQYF
TGTGCCAGCAGCTTTTGGGGTGGTGACTACGAGCAGTACTTC
>TRBD1|TRBJ1-2|-|TRBV6-1
CASSEPWTGNYGYTF
TGTGCCAGCAGTGAACCGTGGACAGGAAACTATGGCTACACCTTC
>-|TRBJ2-2|-|TRBV7-6
CASSLVESGTWGTGELFF
TGTGCCAGCAGCTTAGTCGAGTCGGGAACCTGGGGCACCGGGGAGCTGTTTTTT